This TCR beta chain was found in a study of identical twins' blood T cells. TCRdb reanalysed the 5' RACE reads using MiXCR and keeps one entry per CDR3 protein. The sample includes hundreds of thousands of distinct CDR3 sequences, about 28% of them seen just once. In germline, CDR1 is DFQATT, CDR2 SNEGSKA (reference sequence). Between the trimmed V and J ends, which lost 8 bases and 2 bases, there was a span of 10 bases. This CDR3 is 12 amino acids long. The donors were healthy female monozygous twins, three pairs in total. This clonotype turned up a few times. The genes are TRBV20-1 and TRBJ2-1; no firm D call. The source is a woman aged 18 to 55 in good health. The sequenced sample consisted of PBMCs. Here the CDR3 DNA reads TGCAGTCCCCGACGTACCTACAATGAGCAGTTCTTC. Protein sequence: CSPRRTYNEQFF.